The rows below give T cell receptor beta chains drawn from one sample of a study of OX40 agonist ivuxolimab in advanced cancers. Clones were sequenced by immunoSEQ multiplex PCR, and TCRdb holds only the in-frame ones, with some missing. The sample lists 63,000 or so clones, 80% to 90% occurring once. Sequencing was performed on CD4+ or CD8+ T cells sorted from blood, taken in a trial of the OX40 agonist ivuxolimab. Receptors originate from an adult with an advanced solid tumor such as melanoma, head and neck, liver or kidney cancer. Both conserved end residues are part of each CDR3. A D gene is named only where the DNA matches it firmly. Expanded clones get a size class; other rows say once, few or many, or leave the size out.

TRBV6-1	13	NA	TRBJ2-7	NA	CASSGLTSFEQYF	TGTGCCAGCAGTGGTCTTACTAGTTTCGAGCAGTACTTC
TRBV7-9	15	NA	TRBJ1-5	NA	CASSQSGDINQPQHF	TGTGCCAGCAGCCAATCGGGGGATATCAATCAGCCCCAGCATTTT
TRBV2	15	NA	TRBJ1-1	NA	CASSSYRVENTEAFF	TGTGCCAGCTCGAGCTACAGGGTTGAGAACACTGAAGCTTTCTTT
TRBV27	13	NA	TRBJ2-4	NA	CASSSHGKNIQYF	TGTGCCAGCAGTAGTCACGGGAAAAACATTCAGTACTTC
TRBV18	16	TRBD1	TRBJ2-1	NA	CASSPRSQGAYNEQFF	TGTGCCAGCTCACCTAGGTCACAGGGGGCATACAATGAGCAGTTCTTC
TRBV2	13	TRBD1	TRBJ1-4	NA	CAGRQGRNEKLFF	TGTGCCGGCCGACAGGGTAGGAATGAAAAACTGTTTTTT
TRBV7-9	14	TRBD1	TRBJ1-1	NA	CASSLGQGMTEAFF	TGTGCCAGCAGCTTAGGACAGGGGATGACTGAAGCTTTCTTT
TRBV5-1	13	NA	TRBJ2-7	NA	CASRPRGEGEQYF	TGCGCCAGCAGACCTAGGGGGGAGGGCGAGCAGTACTTC
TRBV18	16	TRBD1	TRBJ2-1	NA	CASFTKSGGSYNEQFF	TGTGCCAGCTTCACGAAATCAGGGGGCTCCTACAATGAGCAGTTCTTC
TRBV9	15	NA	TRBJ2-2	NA	CASSAGSGPTGELFF	TGTGCCAGCAGCGCCGGATCGGGGCCCACCGGGGAGCTGTTTTTT
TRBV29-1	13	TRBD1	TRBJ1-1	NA	CSVDDRGGAEAFF	TGCAGCGTGGACGACAGGGGGGGAGCTGAAGCTTTCTTT
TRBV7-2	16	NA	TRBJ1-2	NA	CASSLYLSQTNYGYTF	TGTGCCAGCAGCTTATATTTGTCGCAGACTAACTATGGCTACACCTTC
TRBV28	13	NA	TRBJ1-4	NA	CASRGDLREKLFF	TGTGCCAGCAGAGGGGACCTACGAGAAAAACTGTTTTTT
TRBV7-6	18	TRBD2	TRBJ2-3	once	CASSLGAGIPGGTDTQYF	TGTGCCAGCAGCTTAGGGGCCGGGATCCCCGGGGGGACAGATACGCAGTATTTT
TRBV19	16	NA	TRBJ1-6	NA	CASSTPREGNYSPLHF	TGTGCCAGTAGTACCCCCCGGGAGGGGAACTATTCACCCCTCCACTTT
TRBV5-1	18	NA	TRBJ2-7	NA	CASSLWMGKTDLLYEQYF	TGCGCCAGCAGCTTGTGGATGGGGAAGACTGATCTCCTCTACGAGCAGTACTTC
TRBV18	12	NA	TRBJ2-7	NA	CASSSNRVEQYF	TGTGCCAGCTCCTCCAACAGGGTCGAGCAGTACTTC
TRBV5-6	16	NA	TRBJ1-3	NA	CASSPFPNSVGNTIYF	TGTGCCAGCAGCCCTTTCCCGAACAGCGTTGGAAACACCATATATTTT
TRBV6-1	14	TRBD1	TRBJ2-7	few	CASSEWGDRGEQYF	TGTGCCAGCAGTGAATGGGGTGACAGGGGCGAGCAGTACTTC
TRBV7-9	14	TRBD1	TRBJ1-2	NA	CASSLAWDRHGYTF	TGTGCCAGCAGCTTAGCTTGGGACAGGCATGGCTACACCTTC
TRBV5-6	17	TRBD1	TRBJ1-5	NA	CASSLLAGGSGNQPQHF	TGTGCCAGCAGCTTGTTGGCAGGGGGGTCTGGCAATCAGCCCCAGCATTTT
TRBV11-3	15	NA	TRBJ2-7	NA	CASSSGTGASYEQYF	TGTGCCAGCAGCTCCGGCACGGGGGCCTCCTACGAGCAGTACTTC
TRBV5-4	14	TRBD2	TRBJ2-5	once	CASSLLGGGETQYF	TGTGCCAGCAGCTTACTGGGCGGGGGAGAGACCCAGTACTTC
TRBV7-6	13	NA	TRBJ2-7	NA	CASSLAFSYEQYF	TGTGCCAGCAGCTTAGCGTTTTCCTACGAGCAGTACTTC
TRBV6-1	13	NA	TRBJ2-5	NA	CAGFRGSGETQYF	TGTGCCGGATTCCGGGGGAGCGGTGAGACCCAGTACTTC
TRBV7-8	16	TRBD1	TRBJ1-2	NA	CASSRGVSGTDYGYTF	TGTGCCAGCAGCAGGGGGGTGTCGGGGACAGACTATGGCTACACCTTC
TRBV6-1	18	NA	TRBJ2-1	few	CASSEVLPGGIGYNEQFF	TGTGCCAGCAGTGAAGTCTTACCAGGGGGGATAGGCTACAATGAGCAGTTCTTC
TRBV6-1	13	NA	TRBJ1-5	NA	CASSDGGDQPQHF	TGTGCCAGCAGTGACGGGGGGGATCAGCCCCAGCATTTT
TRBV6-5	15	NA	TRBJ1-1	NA	CASSYSAGAGGGAFF	TGTGCCAGCAGTTACTCAGCAGGGGCTGGTGGTGGAGCTTTCTTT
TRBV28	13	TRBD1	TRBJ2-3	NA	CASDRVDTDTQYF	TGTGCCAGCGACAGGGTAGACACAGATACGCAGTATTTT
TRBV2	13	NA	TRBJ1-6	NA	CASRRDNNSPLHF	TGTGCCAGCAGAAGGGACAACAATTCACCCCTCCACTTT
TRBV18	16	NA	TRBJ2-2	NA	CASSPPGPMVTGELFF	TGTGCCAGCTCACCGCCGGGGCCTATGGTCACCGGGGAGCTGTTTTTT